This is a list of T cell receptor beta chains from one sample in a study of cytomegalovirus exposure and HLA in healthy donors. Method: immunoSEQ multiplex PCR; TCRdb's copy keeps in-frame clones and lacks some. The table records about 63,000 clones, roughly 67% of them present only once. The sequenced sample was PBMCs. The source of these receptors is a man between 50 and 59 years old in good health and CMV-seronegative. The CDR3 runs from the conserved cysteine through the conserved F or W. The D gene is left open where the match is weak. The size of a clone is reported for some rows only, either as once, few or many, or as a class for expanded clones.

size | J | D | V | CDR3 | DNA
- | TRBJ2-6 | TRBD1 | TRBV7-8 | CASSSRTGRSGANVLTF | TGTGCCAGCAGTTCCCGGACAGGGCGCTCTGGGGCCAACGTCCTGACTTTC
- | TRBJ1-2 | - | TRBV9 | CASSVGGVRGYGYTF | TGTGCCAGCAGCGTAGGGGGGGTTCGAGGGTATGGCTACACCTTC
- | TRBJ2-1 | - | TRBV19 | CASSIGGSEQFF | TGTGCCAGTAGTATTGGAGGCAGTGAGCAGTTCTTC
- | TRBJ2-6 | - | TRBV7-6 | CASSTKRVAGSGANVLTF | TGTGCCAGCAGCACCAAACGGGTAGCCGGCTCTGGGGCCAACGTCCTGACTTTC
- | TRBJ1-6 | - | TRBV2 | CASRSGTPNSPLHF | TGTGCCAGCAGATCCGGGACACCAAATTCACCCCTCCACTTT
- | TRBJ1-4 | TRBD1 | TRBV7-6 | CASSLMRTGFEKLFF | TGTGCCAGCAGCTTGATGAGGACAGGGTTTGAAAAACTGTTTTTT
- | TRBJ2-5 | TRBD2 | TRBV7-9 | CASSLALAGVKETQYF | TGTGCCAGCAGCTTAGCATTAGCGGGGGTCAAAGAGACCCAGTACTTC
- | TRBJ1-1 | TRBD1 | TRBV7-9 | CASSSRQGGGEAFF | TGTGCCAGCAGCTCCCGACAGGGGGGTGGGGAAGCTTTCTTT
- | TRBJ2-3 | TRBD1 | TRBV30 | CAWSPGQGQDTQYF | TGTGCCTGGAGCCCGGGACAGGGGCAAGATACGCAGTATTTT
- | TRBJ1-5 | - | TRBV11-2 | CASSLAGRYSNQPQHF | TGTGCCAGCAGCTTAGCGGGAAGATATAGCAATCAGCCCCAGCATTTT
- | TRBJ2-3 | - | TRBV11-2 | CASSLDRDTQYF | TGTGCCAGCAGCTTAGATCGGGATACGCAGTATTTT
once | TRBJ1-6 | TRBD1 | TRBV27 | CASCGLKLGQGNSPLHF | TGTGCCAGTTGTGGACTTAAACTGGGACAGGGCAATTCACCCCTCCACTTT
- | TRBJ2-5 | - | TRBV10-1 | CASSGSTSPETQYF | TGCGCCAGCAGTGGAAGTACTAGTCCAGAGACCCAGTACTTC
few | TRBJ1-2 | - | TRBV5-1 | CASSLRGNYGYTF | TGCGCCAGCAGCTTGAGGGGGAACTATGGCTACACCTTC
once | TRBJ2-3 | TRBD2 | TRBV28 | CASSKLAGADTQYF | TGTGCCAGCAGTAAACTAGCGGGGGCAGATACGCAGTATTTT
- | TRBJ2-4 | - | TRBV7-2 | CASSPRVRGAKNIQYF | TGTGCCAGCAGTCCGCGGGTCCGTGGAGCCAAAAACATTCAGTACTTC
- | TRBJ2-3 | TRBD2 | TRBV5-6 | CASSLGGGANTQYF | TGTGCCAGCAGCTTAGGCGGGGGGGCGAATACGCAGTATTTT
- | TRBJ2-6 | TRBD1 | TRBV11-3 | CASSRGQGSPGANVLTF | TGTGCCAGCAGCCGGGGACAGGGATCCCCTGGGGCCAACGTCCTGACTTTC
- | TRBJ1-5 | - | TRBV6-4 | CASRGGTNQPQHF | TGTGCCAGCAGGGGGGGGACAAATCAGCCCCAGCATTTT